Sequencing of this T cell receptor beta chain was carried out in a study of post-analysis software for immune sequencing data. Background on the study: The disease courses covered relapsing-remitting, secondary progressive and progressive-relapsing multiple sclerosis.

This clonotype was picked up a small number of times. The target antigen is unknown. The TCR beta cDNA libraries carried unique molecular identifiers. The source material, about 0.9 to 10 million T cells, gave rise to about 460,000 cDNA molecules. From the PCR reads, TCRdb called clonotypes with MiXCR, one entry per CDR3 protein. The table includes roughly 730,000 distinct CDR3 sequences, roughly 29% detected once. The study, taken as a whole, reports: Normalized Chao1 diversity in multiple sclerosis patients fell significantly below that of controls.

The source material was blood. The receptor's source is a girl between 5 and 17 years old with multiple sclerosis.

The CDR3 sequence: CASSRSQGQETQYF. In nucleotides, the CDR3 is TGCGCCAGCAGCCGGTCCCAGGGTCAAGAGACCCAGTACTTC. The chain links TRBV5-1 to TRBJ2-5; the D gene is possibly TRBD1 (5 bases). This CDR3 has 14 residues. With 4 bases removed from V and 2 bases from J, the gap between germline ends came to 12 bases. The germline V gene has CDR1 SGHRS and CDR2 YFSETQ.